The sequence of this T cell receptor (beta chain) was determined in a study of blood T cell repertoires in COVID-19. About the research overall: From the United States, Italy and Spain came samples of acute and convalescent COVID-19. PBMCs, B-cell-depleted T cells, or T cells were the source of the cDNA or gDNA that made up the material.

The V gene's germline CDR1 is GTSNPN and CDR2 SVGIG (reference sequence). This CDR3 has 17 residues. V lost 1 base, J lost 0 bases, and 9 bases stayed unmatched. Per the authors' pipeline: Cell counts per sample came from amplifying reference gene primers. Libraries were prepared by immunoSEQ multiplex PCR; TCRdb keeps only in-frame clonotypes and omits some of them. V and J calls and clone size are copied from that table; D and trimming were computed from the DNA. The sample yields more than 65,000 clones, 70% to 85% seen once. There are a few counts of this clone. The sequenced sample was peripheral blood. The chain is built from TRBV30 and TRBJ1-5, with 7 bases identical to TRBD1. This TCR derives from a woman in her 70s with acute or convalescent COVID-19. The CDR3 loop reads CAWSAGRGSYSNQPQHF. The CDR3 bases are TGTGCCTGGAGTGCGGGCAGGGGGTCCTATAGCAATCAGCCCCAGCATTTT.